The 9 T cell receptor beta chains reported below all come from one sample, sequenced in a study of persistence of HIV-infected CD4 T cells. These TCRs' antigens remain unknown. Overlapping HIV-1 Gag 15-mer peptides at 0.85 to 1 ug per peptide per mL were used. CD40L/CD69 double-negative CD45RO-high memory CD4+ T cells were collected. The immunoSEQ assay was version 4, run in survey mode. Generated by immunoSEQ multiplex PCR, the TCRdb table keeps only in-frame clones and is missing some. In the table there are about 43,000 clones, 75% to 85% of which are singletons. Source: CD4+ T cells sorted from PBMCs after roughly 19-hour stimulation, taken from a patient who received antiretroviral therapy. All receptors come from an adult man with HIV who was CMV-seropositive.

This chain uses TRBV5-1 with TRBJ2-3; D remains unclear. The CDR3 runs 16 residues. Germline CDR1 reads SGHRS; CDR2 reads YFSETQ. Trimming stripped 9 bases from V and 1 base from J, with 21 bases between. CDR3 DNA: TGCGCCACCCGAGGACGGGCCCTGTCTGGCACAGATACGCAGTATTTT. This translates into CATRGRALSGTDTQYF.

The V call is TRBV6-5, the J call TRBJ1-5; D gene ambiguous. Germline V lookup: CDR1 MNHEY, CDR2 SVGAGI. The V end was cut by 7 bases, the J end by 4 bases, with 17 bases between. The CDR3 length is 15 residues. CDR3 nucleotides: TGTGCCAGCAAGAGAAACCGAGAATTAAATCAGCCCCAGCATTTT. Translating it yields CASKRNRELNQPQHF.

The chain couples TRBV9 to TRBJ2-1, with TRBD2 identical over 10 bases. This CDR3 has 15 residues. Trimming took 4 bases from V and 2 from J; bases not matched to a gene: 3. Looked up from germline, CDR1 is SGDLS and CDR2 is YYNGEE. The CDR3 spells CASSTGTSAYNEQFF. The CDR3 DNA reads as TGTGCCAGCAGCACCGGGACTAGCGCCTACAATGAGCAGTTCTTC.

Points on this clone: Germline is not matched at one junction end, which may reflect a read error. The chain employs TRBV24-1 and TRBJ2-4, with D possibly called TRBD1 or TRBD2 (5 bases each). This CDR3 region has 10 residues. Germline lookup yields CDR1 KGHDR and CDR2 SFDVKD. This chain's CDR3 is CASPGDRGGF. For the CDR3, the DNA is TGTGCCTCCCCCGGGGACCGGGGTGGTTTC.

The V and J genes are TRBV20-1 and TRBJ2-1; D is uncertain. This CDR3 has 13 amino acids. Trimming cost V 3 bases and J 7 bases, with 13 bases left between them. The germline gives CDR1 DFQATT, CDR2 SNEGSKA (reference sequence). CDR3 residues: CSASLTGQNEQFF. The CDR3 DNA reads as TGCAGTGCTAGTTTAACGGGTCAGAATGAGCAGTTCTTC.

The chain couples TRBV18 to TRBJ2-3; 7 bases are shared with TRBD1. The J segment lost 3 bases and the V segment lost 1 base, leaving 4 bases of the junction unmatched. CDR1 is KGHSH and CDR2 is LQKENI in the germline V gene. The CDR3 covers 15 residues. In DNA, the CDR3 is TGTGCCAGCTCACCACAGGGGGCATTTACAGATACGCAGTATTTT. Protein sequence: CASSPQGAFTDTQYF.

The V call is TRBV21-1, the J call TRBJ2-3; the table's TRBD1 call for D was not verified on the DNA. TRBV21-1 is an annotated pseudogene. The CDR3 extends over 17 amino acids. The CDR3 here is CASSNSATGNGTDTQYF. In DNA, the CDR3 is TGTGCCAGCAGCAACTCGGCGACAGGGAACGGCACAGATACGCAGTATTTT.

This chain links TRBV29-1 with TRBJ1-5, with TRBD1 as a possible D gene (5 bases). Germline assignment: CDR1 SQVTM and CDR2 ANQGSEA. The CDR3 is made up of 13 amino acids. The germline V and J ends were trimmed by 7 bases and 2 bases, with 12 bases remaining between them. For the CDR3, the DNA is TGCAGCGCCGGAGAGGGGCGCAATCAGCCCCAGCATTTT. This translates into CSAGEGRNQPQHF.

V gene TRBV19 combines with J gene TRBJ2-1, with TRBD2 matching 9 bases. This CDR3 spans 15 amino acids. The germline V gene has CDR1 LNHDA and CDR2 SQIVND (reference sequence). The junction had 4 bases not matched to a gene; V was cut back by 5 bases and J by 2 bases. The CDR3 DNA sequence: TGTGCCAGTAGTTTTGGCGGGAGGGCCTACAATGAGCAGTTCTTC. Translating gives CASSFGGRAYNEQFF.